This T cell receptor beta chain was recorded in a study of identical twins. CDR1 is LGHDT, CDR2 YNNKEL, per germline (reference sequence). V lost 2 bases to trimming and J lost 8 bases, with 15 bases between them. CDR3 length: 14 residues. MiXCR, applied by TCRdb to the 5' RACE reads, yields one record per CDR3 protein. The data show 520,000 or so distinct CDR3 sequences, 20% to 25% seen once. This clonotype was detected a few times. This sample also belongs to another study, concerning T cells expressing NK-cell markers.

The receptor was isolated from a woman aged 18-29 years in good health. The sample was CD4+ T cells sorted from blood. The chain has TRBV3-1 and TRBJ1-2; D is ambiguous. This chain's CDR3 is CASSQKAGGWGYTF. In DNA form, the CDR3 reads TGTGCCAGCAGCCAAAAGGCTGGCGGTTGGGGCTACACCTTC.